The 5 T cell receptor beta chains in this list originate from one sample, sequenced in a study of cytomegalovirus exposure and HLA in healthy donors. The PCR employed 60 Vbeta primers together with 13 Jbeta primers. Profiled with immunoSEQ multiplex PCR; TCRdb holds only in-frame clones, not every one. This table holds about 110,000 clones, 55% to 80% found once. The sample taken for sequencing was PBMCs. The receptors shown here come from a woman aged 25 to 39 in good health and CMV-seronegative.

The rearrangement uses TRBV7-2 and TRBJ1-2; TRBD1 is a possible D gene (6 bases). The CDR3 is 12 residues long. Looked up from germline, CDR1 is SGHTA and CDR2 is FQGNSA. Trimming cost V 5 bases and J 8 bases, with 12 bases left between them. The CDR3 is CASSKGVGGYTF. The CDR3 DNA reads TGTGCCAGCAGCAAGGGGGTGGGGGGCTACACCTTC.

This chain links TRBV7-2 with TRBJ2-1; a possible D gene is TRBD1 (5 bases). From germline, CDR1 is SGHTA and CDR2 FQGNSA. With 3 bases removed from V and 7 bases from J, the gap between germline ends came to 16 bases. This CDR3 spans 15 amino acids. The CDR3 nucleotides read TGTGCCAGCAGCTTGGAGAGTACCAGGGCGAATGAGCAGTTCTTC. It specifies CASSLESTRANEQFF.

This chain connects TRBV19 to TRBJ2-5; no definite D call. Germline CDR1 LNHDA, CDR2 SQIVND (reference sequence). The CDR3 has 12 amino acids. V lost 3 bases to trimming and J lost 4 bases, with 6 bases between them. The CDR3 protein is CASSILGETQYF. The CDR3 DNA follows: TGTGCCAGTAGTATTCTCGGAGAGACCCAGTACTTC.

The sample holds a few counts of this clone. This chain connects TRBV27 to TRBJ2-2, with D possibly TRBD2 on 6 matching bases. V shed 3 bases and J shed 1 base, with 9 bases lying between them. The CDR3 has 15 residues. CDR1 and CDR2 (germline): MNHEY, SMNVEV (reference sequence). The CDR3 bases are TGTGCCAGCAGTTTTGGGGGGATGAACACCGGGGAGCTGTTTTTT. This codes for CASSFGGMNTGELFF.

V and J are TRBV19 and TRBJ2-5; the D is unclear. Germline V gives CDR1 LNHDA, CDR2 SQIVND (reference sequence). Deletions cut 6 bases from V and 4 bases from J, with 12 bases between. CDR3 length: 13 residues. Here the CDR3 reads CASSDSTTETQYF. The CDR3, as DNA: TGTGCCAGTAGCGACTCTACGACAGAGACCCAGTACTTC.